This T cell receptor (beta chain) was obtained from a study of identical twins. General study results and limits: Weaker excess twin sharing was seen among beta out-of-frame sequences. The authors noted that invariant MAIT and iNKT cells could partly confound zero-insertion analyses.

In TCRdb, the 5' RACE reads were re-called with MiXCR into one record per CDR3 protein. The table records 450,000 or so distinct CDR3 sequences, approximately 15% of them present only once. In this sample, this clonotype turned up a few times. The antigen remains undetermined. The CDR3 totals 17 residues. Germline V gives CDR1 SGHDN, CDR2 FVKESK. The trim removed 3 bases at V and 4 bases at J, leaving 11 bases unmatched. This sample was also put to use in a study of yellow fever vaccine responses in identical twins. From that second work: Reportedly, the T cell response mounted by twins to vaccine seemed partly convergent, partly personalized.

The chain recombines TRBV14 with TRBJ2-1; 8 nucleotides match TRBD1. The sequenced material came from CD4+ T cells sorted from blood. This receptor was taken from a woman in her late teens or twenties in good health. The chain's CDR3 is CASSHRHRRGPYNEQFF. The CDR3 DNA sequence: TGTGCCAGCAGCCATCGACACCGCAGGGGGCCATACAATGAGCAGTTCTTC.